The table lists the clone carrying this T cell receptor (beta chain) with a few counts. These data are taken from a study of blood T cell repertoires in COVID-19. The V gene's germline CDR1 is SQVTM and CDR2 ANQGSEA. This CDR3 has 13 residues. V trimming: 7 bases; J trimming: 3 bases; junction bases outside the gene matches: 4. In the study's own analysis: Counts of nucleated cells, estimated from reference gene primer amplification, were obtained. TCRdb's table, derived via immunoSEQ multiplex PCR, lists solely in-frame clones and lacks some. That table is the source of V, J and clone size, and D and trimming were worked out from the DNA. The sample includes 150,000 to 200,000 clones, just under 80% seen only once; the top ten take about 6.5%.

Specimen: peripheral blood. The chain links TRBV29-1 to TRBJ2-2; 8 bases are shared with TRBD2. The TCR comes from a man between 70 and 80 years old with active or convalescent COVID-19. CDR3 DNA sequence: TGCAGCGGCTCTAGCGGGCACACCGGGGAGCTGTTTTTT. It specifies CSGSSGHTGELFF.